This T cell receptor beta chain is drawn from a study of blood T cell repertoires in COVID-19. The overall study: Samples representing acute and convalescent COVID-19 were sourced from the United States, Italy and Spain. Sample material is recorded as cDNA or gDNA derived from T cells, B-cell-depleted T cells, or PBMCs.

Germline assignment: CDR1 KGHDR and CDR2 SFDVKD. Between the trimmed V and J ends, which lost 4 bases and 8 bases, there was a span of 17 bases. This CDR3 has 15 residues. This clone was recorded only once. A Seattle source enrolled patients during active infection and followed them longitudinally. In the original processing: Scientists estimated how many nucleated cells there were by amplifying reference gene primers. TCRdb keeps only in-frame clones here, not all; method: immunoSEQ multiplex PCR. V, J and clone size are those of that table, while D and trimming were read from the DNA. Of about 160,000 clones in the sample, roughly 90% were seen once.

This chain connects TRBV24-1 to TRBJ2-1; weak D call: TRBD1 (5 bases). This TCR was recovered from a young man with COVID-19, enrolled during active disease. The material sequenced was peripheral blood. The CDR3 spells CATSDPSTAGDEQFF. Written as DNA, the CDR3 is TGTGCCACCAGTGACCCTTCGACAGCAGGCGATGAGCAGTTCTTC.